This TCR beta chain was identified during a study of Ad26.COV2.S vaccination and SARS-CoV-2 variants. Study-level information: Donor was in the COV1001 Ad26.COV2.S trial arm. Once, or twice with 56 days between doses, Ad26.COV2.S was given intramuscularly. Study observations and caveats: Overall T cell responses may have been underestimated by the analyses of TCR breadth and depth.

To note about this clone: Its specificity is unknown. Other DNA sequences in the sample encode the same CDR3.

Sequenced by immunoSEQ multiplex PCR; TCRdb stores in-frame clones only, minus some. The sample has around 450,000 clones; roughly 90% are singletons. This CDR3 is built from 14 residues. CDR1 MNHEY and CDR2 SVGAGI come from the germline V gene. V was shortened by 8 bases and J by 0 bases, with 10 bases between the two germline ends. Treatment reported: around 19 received Ad26.COV2.S at low or high dose, single or two shots; about 5 received placebo; per-sample allocation not given. All samples were drawn on day 63, counting from the first vaccine or placebo injection. Sequencing was performed on peripheral blood, taken in a trial of Ad26.COV2.S vaccine versus placebo. This TCR came from a person aged 18-60 years who received the Ad26.COV2.S COVID-19 vaccine or a placebo. The chain couples TRBV6-5 to TRBJ2-2; D is possibly TRBD2 (6 bases). CDR3: CASRGTPNTGELFF. CDR3 coding DNA: TGTGCCAGCCGAGGGACTCCGAACACCGGGGAGCTGTTTTTT.